Below are 5 T cell receptor beta chains sequenced from a single sample in a study of beta chain features in type 1 diabetes. Isolated RNA was reverse transcribed in full, so expressed TCRB transcripts were sequenced. Produced via immunoSEQ multiplex PCR; TCRdb's table is partial and in-frame only. The repertoire holds under 25,000 clones, with around 46% as singletons. Sample: stem cell memory CD4+ T cells from blood. The receptors were sampled from a man in his late teens or twenties in good health.

The rearrangement links TRBV5-1 to TRBJ1-5; D may be TRBD1 (5 bases). The CDR3 extends over 19 amino acids. Germline values: CDR1 SGHRS, CDR2 YFSETQ. Trimming pared 6 bases from V and 0 bases from J, leaving 25 bases between. The DNA of the CDR3 is TGCGCCAGCACCATCCCATCGATTAGACAGCATTATAGCAATCAGCCCCAGCATTTT. Its translation: CASTIPSIRQHYSNQPQHF.

V is TRBV19 and J is TRBJ2-3; 13 bases match TRBD2. Trimming removed 3 bases from V and 3 bases from J; junction bases left unmatched: 6. This CDR3 spans 17 amino acids. Looked up from germline, CDR1 is LNHDA and CDR2 is SQIVND (reference sequence). The CDR3 loop reads CASSMGLAGPGTDTQYF. CDR3 DNA: TGTGCCAGTAGTATGGGACTAGCGGGACCGGGTACAGATACGCAGTATTTT.

The chain uses TRBV28 and TRBJ1-2, with a possible D match to TRBD1 (5 bases). CDR1 and CDR2 (germline): MDHEN, SYDVKM. V lost 4 bases and J 6 bases, leaving 12 bases between the germline ends. The length of the CDR3 is 13 residues. The DNA of the CDR3 is TGTGCCAGCAGTTATGGGGCTGGGAATGGCTACACCTTC. Amino acid sequence: CASSYGAGNGYTF.

This rearrangement joins TRBV2 to TRBJ2-7; maybe TRBD2 (7 bases). The V gene lost 8 bases and the J gene lost 2 bases, with 13 bases spanning the gap. The CDR3 is 13 amino acids. Germline CDR1 is SNHLY and CDR2 is FYNNEI. The CDR3 protein is CASGGGGTYEQYF. The CDR3 coding sequence is TGTGCCAGCGGGGGCGGGGGAACCTACGAGCAGTACTTC.

The rearrangement links TRBV7-2 to TRBJ2-1, with TRBD1 identical over 8 bases. Germline V gene lookup returns CDR1 SGHTA and CDR2 FQGNSA. The V and J ends lost 4 bases and 6 bases, in that order; junction bases with no gene match: 8. The CDR3 has 15 amino acids. CDR3 protein: CASSSAQGAVNEQFF. DNA for the CDR3: TGTGCCAGCAGCTCAGCGCAGGGGGCAGTCAATGAGCAGTTCTTC.